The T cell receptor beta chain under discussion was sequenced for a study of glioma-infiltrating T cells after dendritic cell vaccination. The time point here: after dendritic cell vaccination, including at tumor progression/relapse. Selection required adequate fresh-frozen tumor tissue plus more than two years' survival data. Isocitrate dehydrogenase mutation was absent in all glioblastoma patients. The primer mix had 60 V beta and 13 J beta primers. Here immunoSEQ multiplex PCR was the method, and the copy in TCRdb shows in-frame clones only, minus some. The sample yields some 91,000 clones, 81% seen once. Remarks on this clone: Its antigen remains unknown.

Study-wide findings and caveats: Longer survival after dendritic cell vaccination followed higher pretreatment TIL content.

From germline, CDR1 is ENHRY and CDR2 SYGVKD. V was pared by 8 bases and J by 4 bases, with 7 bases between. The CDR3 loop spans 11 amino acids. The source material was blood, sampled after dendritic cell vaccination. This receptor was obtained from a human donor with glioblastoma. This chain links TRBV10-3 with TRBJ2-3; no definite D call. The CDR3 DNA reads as TGTGCCATCTCGGTGGCAGATACGCAGTATTTT. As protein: CAISVADTQYF.